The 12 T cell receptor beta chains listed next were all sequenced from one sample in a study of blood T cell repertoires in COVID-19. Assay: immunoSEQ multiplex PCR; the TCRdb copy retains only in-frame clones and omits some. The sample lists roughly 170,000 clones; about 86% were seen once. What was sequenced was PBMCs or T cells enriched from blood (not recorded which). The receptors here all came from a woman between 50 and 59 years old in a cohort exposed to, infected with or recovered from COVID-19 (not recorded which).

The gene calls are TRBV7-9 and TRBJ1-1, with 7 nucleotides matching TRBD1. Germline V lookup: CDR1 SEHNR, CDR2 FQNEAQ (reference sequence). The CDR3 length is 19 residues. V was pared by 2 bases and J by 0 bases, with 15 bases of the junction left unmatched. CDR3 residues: CASSLRVRQGVAMNTEAFF. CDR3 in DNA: TGTGCCAGCAGCTTACGGGTTCGACAGGGTGTCGCCATGAACACTGAAGCTTTCTTT.

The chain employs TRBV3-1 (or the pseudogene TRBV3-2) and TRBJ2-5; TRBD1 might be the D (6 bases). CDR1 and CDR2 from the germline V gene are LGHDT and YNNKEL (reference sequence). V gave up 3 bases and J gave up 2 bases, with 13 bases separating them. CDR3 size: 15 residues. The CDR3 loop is CASSQGPGAQETQYF. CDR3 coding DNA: TGTGCCAGCAGCCAGGGTCCAGGGGCTCAAGAGACCCAGTACTTC.

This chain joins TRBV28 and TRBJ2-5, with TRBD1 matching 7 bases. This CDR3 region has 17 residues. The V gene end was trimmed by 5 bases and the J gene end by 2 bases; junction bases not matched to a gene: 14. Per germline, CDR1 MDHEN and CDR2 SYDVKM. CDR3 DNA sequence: TGTGCCAGCAGTGCAATCCGGGACAGCCTTGAACAAGAGACCCAGTACTTC. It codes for CASSAIRDSLEQETQYF.

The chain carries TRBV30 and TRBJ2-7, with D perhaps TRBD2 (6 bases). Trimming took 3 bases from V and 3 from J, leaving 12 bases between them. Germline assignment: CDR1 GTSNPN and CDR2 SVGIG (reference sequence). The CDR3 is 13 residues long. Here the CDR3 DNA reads TGTGCCTGGAGCCGATCCGGGGGCTACGAGCAGTACTTC. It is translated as CAWSRSGGYEQYF. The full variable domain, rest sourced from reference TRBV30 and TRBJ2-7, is SQTIHQWPATLVQPVGSPLSLECTVEGTSNPNLYWYRQAAGRGLQLLFYSVGIGQISSEVPQNLSASRPQDRQFILSSKKLLLSDSGFYLCAWSRSGGYEQYFGPGTRLTVT.

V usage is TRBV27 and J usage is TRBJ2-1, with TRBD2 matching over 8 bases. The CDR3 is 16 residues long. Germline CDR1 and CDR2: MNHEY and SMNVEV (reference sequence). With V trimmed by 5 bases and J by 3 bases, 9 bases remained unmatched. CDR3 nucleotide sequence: TGTGCCAGCAGTCTCCCCGGGCTAGCGGGCTACAATGAGCAGTTCTTC. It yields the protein CASSLPGLAGYNEQFF.

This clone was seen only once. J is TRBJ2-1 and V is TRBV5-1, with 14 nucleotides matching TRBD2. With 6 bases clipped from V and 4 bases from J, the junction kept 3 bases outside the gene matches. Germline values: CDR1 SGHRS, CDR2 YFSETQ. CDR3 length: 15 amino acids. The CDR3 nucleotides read TGCGCCAGCAACGGACTAGCGGGGGGATACAATGAGCAGTTCTTC. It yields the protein CASNGLAGGYNEQFF.

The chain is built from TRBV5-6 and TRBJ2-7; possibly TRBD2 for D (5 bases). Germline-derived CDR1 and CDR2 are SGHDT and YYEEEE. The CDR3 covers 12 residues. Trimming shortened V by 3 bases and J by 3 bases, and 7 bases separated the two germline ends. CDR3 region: CASSSGNYEQYF. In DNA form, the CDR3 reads TGTGCCAGCAGCTCCGGGAACTACGAGCAGTACTTC.

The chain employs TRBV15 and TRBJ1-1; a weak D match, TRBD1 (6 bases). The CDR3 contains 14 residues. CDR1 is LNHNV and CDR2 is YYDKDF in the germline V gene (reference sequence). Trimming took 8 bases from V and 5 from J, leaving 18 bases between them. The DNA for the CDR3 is TGTGCCACCCTAGCAGATTACAGGGATACTGAAGCTTTCTTT. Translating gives CATLADYRDTEAFF.

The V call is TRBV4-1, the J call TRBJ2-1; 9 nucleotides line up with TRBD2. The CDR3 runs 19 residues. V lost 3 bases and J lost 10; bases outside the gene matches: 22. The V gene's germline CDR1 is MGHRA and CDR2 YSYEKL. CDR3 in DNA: TGCGCCAGCAGCCACAACGCTTTAGCGGGGGCCTCTGACGGGCACGAGCAGTTCTTC. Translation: CASSHNALAGASDGHEQFF.

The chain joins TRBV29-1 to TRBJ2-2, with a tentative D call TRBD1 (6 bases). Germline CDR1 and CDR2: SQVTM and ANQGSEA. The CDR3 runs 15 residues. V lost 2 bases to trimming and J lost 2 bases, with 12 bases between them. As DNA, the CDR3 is TGCAGCGTTGAATCGGGACAACGAAACACCGGGGAGCTGTTTTTT. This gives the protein CSVESGQRNTGELFF.

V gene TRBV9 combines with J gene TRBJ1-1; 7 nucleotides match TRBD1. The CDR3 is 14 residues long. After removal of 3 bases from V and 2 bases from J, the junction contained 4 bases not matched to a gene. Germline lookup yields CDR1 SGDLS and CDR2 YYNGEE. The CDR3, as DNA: TGTGCCAGCAGCGCCACAGGGGTCAACACTGAAGCTTTCTTT. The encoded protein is CASSATGVNTEAFF.

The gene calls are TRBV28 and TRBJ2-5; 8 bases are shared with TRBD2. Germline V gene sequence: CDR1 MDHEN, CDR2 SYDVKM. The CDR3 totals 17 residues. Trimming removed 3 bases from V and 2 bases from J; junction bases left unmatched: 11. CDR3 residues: CASSFEPTSAEQETQYF. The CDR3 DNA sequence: TGTGCCAGCAGTTTTGAGCCGACTAGCGCCGAACAAGAGACCCAGTACTTC.